Below are 20 T cell receptor beta chains sequenced from a single sample in a study of T-cell memory formation after mild COVID-19 (dated by TCRdb to the early 2020s). Library preparation employed 5' RACE. Sequencing was carried out with an Illumina NovaSeq 6000. TCRdb redid the processing of the public reads, applying fastp at Q25 and MiXCR, and retained in-frame beta chains. Each CDR3 protein appears once, grouped with its most common genes and DNA. The sample table holds around 410,000 distinct CDR3 sequences, of which less than 25% were seen once. Together, the top ten hold about an eighth of the sample. The source material was PBMCs or a T cell subset sorted from them (not recorded which). The receptors here all came from an adult woman who had mild COVID-19 (a few samples of this study predate the infection). The sample titles of this study are shuffled in the database, so cell type and time point are left out; the donor was told from shared clones.

This clonotype was seen a single time. The J gene is TRBJ1-1, the V gene TRBV6-2 or TRBV6-3; weak D call: TRBD1 (5 bases). The CDR3 has 12 amino acids. Germline V gene lookup returns CDR1 MNHEY and CDR2 SVGEGT. With 7 bases removed from V and 7 bases from J, the gap between germline ends came to 13 bases. The CDR3 spells CASTDQGYEAFF. The CDR3 bases are TGTGCCAGCACCGACCAGGGCTATGAAGCTTTCTTT.

The CDR3 here is CASARAEKSFTNEKLFF. The CDR3 nucleotides read TGCGCCAGCGCTAGGGCAGAGAAATCATTCACTAATGAAAAACTGTTTTTT. V and J are TRBV5-1 and TRBJ1-4; D gene ambiguous. CDR3 size: 17 residues. Germline V gene data show CDR1 as SGHRS and CDR2 as YFSETQ. The V end lost 7 bases, the J end lost 2 bases, and 21 bases lay between the germline ends.

The chain couples TRBV2 to TRBJ2-5; unclear D gene. The V gene lost 1 base and the J gene lost 10 bases, with 22 bases spanning the gap. Per germline, CDR1 SNHLY and CDR2 FYNNEI. The CDR3 runs to 16 residues. The DNA for the CDR3 is TGTGCCAGCAGTGAAGTTGCGGCCCAGTGGGCTGGGGACCAGTACTTC. This sequence encodes CASSEVAAQWAGDQYF.

V gene TRBV5-6 combines with J gene TRBJ1-6; 10 nucleotides line up with TRBD1. The CDR3 extends over 18 amino acids. The V gene end was trimmed by 4 bases and the J gene end by 0 bases; junction bases not matched to a gene: 7. Germline V gene data show CDR1 as SGHDT and CDR2 as YYEEEE. The CDR3 here is CASSVGQGMSSYNSPLHF. The DNA for the CDR3 is TGTGCCAGCAGCGTGGGACAGGGGATGAGCTCCTATAATTCACCCCTCCACTTT.

The chain recombines TRBV27 with TRBJ1-2; D is unclear. The CDR3 spans 14 residues. V was trimmed by 4 bases and J by 6 bases, leaving 15 bases between them. Germline values: CDR1 MNHEY, CDR2 SMNVEV (reference sequence). The DNA for the CDR3 is TGTGCCAGCAGTTATCGGGGATCTTTAGATGGCTACACCTTC. It encodes CASSYRGSLDGYTF.

This clonotype appeared a few times. The genes are TRBV5-1 and TRBJ2-7; D is possibly TRBD2 (5 bases). V was shortened by 8 bases and J by 6 bases, with 18 bases between the two germline ends. The CDR3 consists of 13 residues. Germline CDR1 and CDR2: SGHRS and YFSETQ. This CDR3 reads CASRTETLAEQYF. For the CDR3, the DNA is TGCGCCAGTAGGACGGAGACCCTAGCCGAGCAGTACTTC.

The chain uses TRBV6-6 and TRBJ2-7; D might be TRBD2 (6 bases). Deletions cut 7 bases from V and 5 bases from J, with 21 bases between. CDR3 length: 15 amino acids. CDR1 MNHNY and CDR2 SVGAGI come from the germline V gene (reference sequence). This CDR3 reads CASKLSTGSLDEQYF. CDR3 in DNA: TGTGCCAGCAAACTGTCTACCGGGAGTCTAGACGAGCAGTACTTC.

The chain employs TRBV12-5 and TRBJ2-1, with 8 bases aligning to TRBD2. The CDR3 runs 17 residues. V dropped 5 bases and J dropped 7; count of bases not matched to a gene: 16. Germline V gene sequence: CDR1 LGHNT, CDR2 FRNRAP. Here the CDR3 DNA reads TGTGCTAGTGGTCGCACTAGCGGACCCCTGAGTTGGAATGAGCAGTTCTTC. Translated: CASGRTSGPLSWNEQFF. The complete variable domain, with remaining parts taken from reference TRBV12-5 and TRBJ2-1, reads DARVTQTPRHKVTEMGQEVTMRCQPILGHNTVFWYRQTMMQGLELLAYFRNRAPLDDSGMPKDRFSAEMPDATLATLKIQPSEPRDSAVYFCASGRTSGPLSWNEQFFGPGTRLTVL.

V gene TRBV7-9 combines with J gene TRBJ2-2; D possibly corresponds to TRBD2 (6 bases). CDR3 length: 17 residues. From germline, CDR1 is SEHNR and CDR2 FQNEAQ (reference sequence). The ends were cut back, 5 bases at V and 1 base at J, with 17 bases in the middle. As DNA, the CDR3 is TGTGCCAGCAGCGGCTACTGGGGGGAGCTGAACACCGGGGAGCTGTTTTTT. This codes for CASSGYWGELNTGELFF.

This clonotype was seen only a few times. The chain couples TRBV20-1 to TRBJ1-1; no clear D. The CDR3 is 15 amino acids. With 3 bases removed from V and 2 bases from J, the gap between germline ends came to 16 bases. CDR1 and CDR2 from the germline V gene are DFQATT and SNEGSKA (reference sequence). For the CDR3, the DNA is TGCAGTGCTAGGATCGAGCTCAGGAGCAACACTGAAGCTTTCTTT. Amino acid sequence: CSARIELRSNTEAFF.

V and J are TRBV4-3 and TRBJ1-1, with TRBD1 identical over 8 bases. The CDR3 has 15 residues. In germline, CDR1 is LGHNA, CDR2 YSLEER. Trimming at V came to 0 bases and at J to 7 bases, leaving 7 bases not matched to a gene. CDR3 sequence: CASSQDTGTGREAFF. DNA for the CDR3: TGCGCCAGCAGCCAAGATACTGGGACAGGACGTGAAGCTTTCTTT.

The chain has TRBV7-3 and TRBJ2-1, with D perhaps TRBD2 (5 bases). V shed 5 bases and J shed 9 bases, with 11 bases lying between them. From germline, CDR1 is SGHTA and CDR2 FQGTGA. This CDR3 has 12 residues. In DNA, the CDR3 is TGTGCCAGCAGCCCCCCGGGGTCTGAGCAGTTCTTC. It is translated as CASSPPGSEQFF.

This clonotype was observed a few times. This chain joins TRBV7-2 and TRBJ2-1; D gene unclear. The V end lost 5 bases, the J end lost 5 bases, and 10 bases lay between the germline ends. The CDR3 contains 13 residues. The germline gives CDR1 SGHTA, CDR2 FQGNSA. CDR3 residues: CASSLRRNNEQFF. The CDR3, as DNA: TGTGCCAGCAGCCTCCGGAGAAACAATGAGCAGTTCTTC.

This clonotype appeared a few times. The chain employs TRBV15 and TRBJ2-1; 8 bases are a match to TRBD2. V lost 4 bases, J lost 0 bases, and 5 bases stayed unmatched. In germline, CDR1 is LNHNV, CDR2 YYDKDF (reference sequence). The CDR3 runs to 16 residues. CDR3 bases: TGTGCCACCAGCACGACTAGCGAAATCTCCTACAATGAGCAGTTCTTC. It is translated as CATSTTSEISYNEQFF.

This clonotype showed up just a few times. The CDR3 is CAWSDLNQPQHF. In DNA, the CDR3 is TGTGCCTGGAGTGACCTCAATCAGCCCCAGCATTTT. J is TRBJ1-5 and V is TRBV30; unclear D gene. The CDR3 totals 12 residues. The V end lost 1 base, the J end lost 3 bases, and 4 bases lay between the germline ends. Germline CDR1 and CDR2: GTSNPN and SVGIG (reference sequence).

With respect to this clonotype: A read error may produce the germline difference seen at one junction end. The rearrangement links TRBV7-9 to TRBJ2-7; D possibly corresponds to TRBD1 (5 bases). CDR3 length: 13 residues. CDR1 and CDR2 from the germline V gene are SEHNR and FQNEAQ (reference sequence). The CDR3 region has the DNA TGTGCAAGCAGCACCGGACATTCCTACGAGCAGTACTTC. This translates into CASSTGHSYEQYF.

The sample holds a few counts of this clonotype. This chain joins TRBV9 and TRBJ2-1; TRBD2 matches 11 bases. Germline assignment: CDR1 SGDLS and CDR2 YYNGEE. Trimming cost V 3 bases and J 6 bases; bases outside gene matches: 11. CDR3 length equals 17 residues. CDR3 sequence reads: CASSAPRTSGHSNEQFF. In nucleotides, the CDR3 is TGTGCCAGCAGCGCGCCCCGGACTAGCGGGCATTCCAATGAGCAGTTCTTC.

This clonotype was picked up a small number of times. The V and J genes are TRBV15 and TRBJ2-3; the D gene is possibly TRBD2 (7 bases). Germline assignment: CDR1 LNHNV and CDR2 YYDKDF (reference sequence). CDR3 length equals 19 residues. V lost 0 bases and J lost 0, with 19 bases in between. In DNA, the CDR3 is TGTGCCACCAGCAGAGATCTTTCTGGCGGGGGCCCGAGCACAGATACGCAGTATTTT. Its protein product is CATSRDLSGGGPSTDTQYF.

This clonotype was detected only a few times. The genes are TRBV29-1 and TRBJ1-1; D ambiguous. Germline CDR1 is SQVTM and CDR2 is ANQGSEA. Deletions cut 7 bases from V and 0 bases from J, with 3 bases between. This CDR3 comprises 10 residues. This CDR3 reads CSALNTEAFF. For the CDR3, the DNA is TGCAGCGCCCTGAACACTGAAGCTTTCTTT.

This clonotype was counted only a few times. The chain employs TRBV4-2 and TRBJ2-7; 7 positions agree with TRBD1. CDR1 and CDR2 from the germline V gene are LGHNA and YNFKEQ. V shed 4 bases, J shed 7 bases, and the junction held 13 bases outside the gene matches. The CDR3 is 15 amino acids. The CDR3, as DNA: TGTGCCAGCAGCCGGTCGAGGACAGGCCTAGTGGAGCAGTACTTC. Protein: CASSRSRTGLVEQYF.